This T cell receptor beta chain was captured in a study of cytomegalovirus exposure and HLA in healthy donors. Study conclusions and caveats: The authors listed 164 TCR beta chains as cytomegalovirus-associated. Segments of the TCR beta V type were, in most cases, productive about 90% or about 30% of the time in an earlier analysis.

The V gene end was trimmed by 5 bases and the J gene end by 2 bases; junction bases not matched to a gene: 10. Per the germline V gene, CDR1 is SGHNT and CDR2 is YENEEA. The CDR3 has 16 residues. Concerning this clone itself: Its specificity is not known.

The PCR employed 60 Vbeta primers together with 13 Jbeta primers. Assay used: immunoSEQ multiplex PCR; TCRdb lists only in-frame clones, some missing. The data hold 110,000 to 150,000 clones, with about four fifths observed a single time. The TCR was taken from a man aged 40-50 years in good health and CMV-seronegative. Sample: PBMCs. The rearrangement links TRBV11-3 to TRBJ1-1, with 8 bases that match TRBD1. CDR3 residues: CASSPGQGRENTEAFF. In DNA, the CDR3 is TGTGCCAGCAGCCCAGGACAGGGTCGAGAAAACACTGAAGCTTTCTTT.